The 31 T cell receptor beta chains below come from one sample, sequenced in a study of cytomegalovirus exposure and HLA in healthy donors. The repertoire was sequenced with immunoSEQ multiplex PCR; TCRdb's copy has only in-frame clones and lacks some. The table lists roughly 150,000 clones, roughly 90% of them singletons. Material: PBMCs. Receptor source: a woman younger than 30 in good health and CMV-seronegative.

The chain has TRBV10-2 and TRBJ2-1; no reliable D call. V gave up 10 bases and J gave up 8 bases, with 18 bases separating them. Looked up from germline, CDR1 is WSHSY and CDR2 is SAAADI. This CDR3 has 13 residues. CDR3 sequence: CATLGVLIDEQFF. The DNA for the CDR3 is TGCGCCACCCTAGGTGTCCTCATCGATGAGCAGTTCTTC.

The chain uses TRBV7-9 and TRBJ2-7; weak D call: TRBD2 (5 bases). The V gene lost 5 bases and the J gene lost 6 bases, with 11 bases spanning the gap. The CDR3 is 12 residues long. The germline CDR1 and CDR2 sequences are SEHNR and FQNEAQ (reference sequence). The CDR3 region has the DNA TGTGCCAGCAGCCGAACGGCGGGCGAGCAGTACTTC. Its protein is CASSRTAGEQYF.

The chain combines TRBV5-4 with TRBJ1-4; D is ambiguous. Trimming took off 2 bases at V and 8 bases at J, with 19 bases between the two ends. The CDR3 loop spans 16 amino acids. Germline V gives CDR1 SGHNT, CDR2 YYREEE (reference sequence). CDR3 sequence reads: CASSLGGIAITEKLFF. For the CDR3, the DNA is TGTGCCAGCAGCTTAGGAGGAATTGCAATCACAGAAAAACTGTTTTTT.

The table lists this clone with a few counts. The rearrangement links TRBV29-1 to TRBJ2-7, with 8 bases lining up with TRBD1. CDR3 size: 12 residues. The ends lost 6 bases at V and 3 bases at J; junction bases unmatched: 4. Looked up from germline, CDR1 is SQVTM and CDR2 is ANQGSEA. The CDR3 sequence is CSVKDRDYEQYF. The CDR3 DNA reads TGCAGCGTCAAGGACAGGGACTACGAGCAGTACTTC.

The chain carries TRBV5-1 and TRBJ2-3; 16 bases fit TRBD2. Trimming at V came to 4 bases and at J to 3 bases, leaving 5 bases not matched to a gene. The CDR3 is made up of 17 amino acids. CDR1 and CDR2 from the germline V gene are SGHRS and YFSETQ. CDR3 region: CASSPGLAGGWTDTQYF. The CDR3 DNA reads TGCGCCAGCAGCCCGGGACTAGCGGGGGGGTGGACAGATACGCAGTATTTT. Complete variable domain (other parts from reference TRBV5-1 and TRBJ2-3): KAGVTQTPRYLIKTRGQQVTLSCSPISGHRSVSWYQQTPGQGLQFLFEYFSETQRNKGNFPGRFSGRQFSNSRSEMNVSTLELGDSALYLCASSPGLAGGWTDTQYFGPGTRLTVL.

The CDR3 loop reads CASSLTWEGHNEQFF. CDR3 coding DNA: TGTGCCAGCAGCTTAACGTGGGAGGGCCACAATGAGCAGTTCTTC. This sequence joins TRBV7-2 and TRBJ2-1; 7 bases are shared with TRBD2. This CDR3 spans 15 amino acids. CDR1 is SGHTA, CDR2 FQGNSA, per germline. Germline trimming cut 2 bases from V and 5 bases from J; bases unmatched to any gene: 6.

This chain connects TRBV27 to TRBJ2-2, with 13 bases identical to TRBD2. Trimming removed 6 bases from V and 2 bases from J; junction bases left unmatched: 6. Looked up from germline, CDR1 is MNHEY and CDR2 is SMNVEV (reference sequence). This CDR3 has 17 amino acids. This CDR3 reads CASRRLAGGPNTGELFF. The CDR3 DNA reads as TGTGCCAGCAGGCGACTAGCGGGAGGCCCAAACACCGGGGAGCTGTTTTTT.

The chain uses TRBV7-2 and TRBJ1-2, with D possibly being TRBD1 (6 bases). V was shortened by 3 bases and J by 5 bases, with 16 bases between the two germline ends. CDR1 SGHTA and CDR2 FQGNSA come from the germline V gene. The CDR3 has 15 residues. CDR3 region: CASSFVPGDKYGYTF. CDR3 coding DNA: TGTGCCAGCAGCTTTGTGCCAGGGGATAAGTATGGCTACACCTTC.

This chain links TRBV11-2 with TRBJ2-5; D is uncertain. This CDR3 comprises 15 residues. In germline, CDR1 is SGHAT, CDR2 FQNNGV. V was shortened by 6 bases and J by 4 bases, with 18 bases between the two germline ends. In DNA form, the CDR3 reads TGTGCCAGCAGTTTAAGCCCCGCCCCGATAGAGACCCAGTACTTC. Translating it yields CASSLSPAPIETQYF. The whole variable domain, filled in from reference TRBV11-2 and TRBJ2-5, reads EAGVAQSPRYKIIEKRQSVAFWCNPISGHATLYWYQQILGQGPKLLIQFQNNGVVDDSQLPKDRFSAERLKGVDSTLKIQPAKLEDSAVYLCASSLSPAPIETQYFGPGTRLLVL.

J is TRBJ1-2 and V is TRBV29-1; 7 bases are shared with TRBD1. The V segment lost 6 bases and the J segment 4 bases; nucleotides outside the gene matches: 8. The CDR3 loop spans 13 amino acids. Germline CDR1 is SQVTM and CDR2 is ANQGSEA. CDR3 nucleotide sequence: TGCAGCGTGAGCTTGGGACAGTCCTATGGCTACACCTTC. Its protein is CSVSLGQSYGYTF.

The J gene is TRBJ1-2, the V gene TRBV7-8; 7 bases are a match to TRBD1. The ends lost 5 bases at V and 8 bases at J; junction bases unmatched: 8. Germline lookup yields CDR1 SGHVS and CDR2 FQNEAQ. The CDR3 has 13 residues. CDR3: CASSGDRVGGYTF. The CDR3 nucleotides read TGTGCCAGCAGCGGCGACAGGGTCGGAGGCTACACCTTC.

The chain uses TRBV5-1 and TRBJ2-3, with 11 bases fitting TRBD2. The CDR3 is made up of 17 amino acids. V trimming: 4 bases; J trimming: 4 bases; junction bases outside the gene matches: 11. Germline V CDR1 and CDR2: SGHRS, YFSETQ. DNA of the CDR3: TGCGCCAGCAGCCAAGGTAGCGGGGGGGTAGAATCAGATACGCAGTATTTT. It encodes CASSQGSGGVESDTQYF. The whole variable domain, remainder taken from reference TRBV5-1 and TRBJ2-3, is KAGVTQTPRYLIKTRGQQVTLSCSPISGHRSVSWYQQTPGQGLQFLFEYFSETQRNKGNFPGRFSGRQFSNSRSEMNVSTLELGDSALYLCASSQGSGGVESDTQYFGPGTRLTVL.

The J gene is TRBJ1-3, the V gene TRBV5-1; D gene ambiguous. This CDR3 has 15 amino acids. CDR1 SGHRS and CDR2 YFSETQ come from the germline V gene. V dropped 0 bases and J dropped 2 bases, with 9 bases sitting between them. The CDR3 bases are TGCGCCAGCAGCTTGGACAGAAATACTGGAAACACCATATATTTT. This encodes CASSLDRNTGNTIYF.

The chain carries TRBV6-1 and TRBJ1-5, with D perhaps matching TRBD1 (5 bases). With 3 bases removed from V and 2 bases from J, the gap between germline ends came to 14 bases. Per the germline V gene, CDR1 is MNHNS and CDR2 is SASEGT. The CDR3 sequence is 16 residues long. CDR3 bases: TGTGCCAGCAGTGATGTTCAGGGTGGGGGCAATCAGCCCCAGCATTTT. Protein: CASSDVQGGGNQPQHF.

The chain recombines TRBV6-1 with TRBJ1-2, with D possibly being TRBD1 (6 bases). V dropped 5 bases and J dropped 5 bases, with 12 bases sitting between them. The CDR3 has 13 amino acids. CDR1 is MNHNS, CDR2 SASEGT, per germline. The CDR3 protein is CASSYGQPYGYTF. CDR3 coding DNA: TGTGCCAGCAGTTATGGACAGCCATATGGCTACACCTTC.

The chain joins TRBV2 to TRBJ1-2; D uncertain. The CDR3 runs to 12 residues. Germline assignment: CDR1 SNHLY and CDR2 FYNNEI. The germline V and J ends were trimmed by 7 bases and 12 bases, with 18 bases remaining between them. The CDR3 loop reads CASTLDGLENTF. CDR3 DNA sequence: TGTGCCAGCACCTTGGACGGACTTGAAAACACCTTC.

The rearrangement links TRBV6-1 to TRBJ2-7; 8 bases align to TRBD1. Trimming took 5 bases from V and 2 from J; bases not matched to a gene: 5. CDR1 and CDR2 from the germline V gene are MNHNS and SASEGT. The length of the CDR3 is 14 residues. The CDR3 bases are TGTGCCAGCAGTCTCCGGACAGGGCCCTACGAGCAGTACTTC. The encoded protein is CASSLRTGPYEQYF.

This clone appeared a single time. V usage is TRBV7-9 and J usage is TRBJ2-1, with TRBD2 as a possible D gene (5 bases). Trimming stripped 1 base from V and 9 bases from J, with 10 bases between. Germline values: CDR1 SEHNR, CDR2 FQNEAQ (reference sequence). The CDR3 totals 13 residues. The CDR3 nucleotides read TGTGCCAGCAGCTTAGAGAGGACTGGTGAGCAGTTCTTC. Its protein product is CASSLERTGEQFF.

This chain uses TRBV29-1 with TRBJ2-2; D is possibly TRBD2 (7 bases). Trimming pared 6 bases from V and 0 bases from J, leaving 14 bases between. The CDR3 totals 15 residues. Germline CDR1 reads SQVTM; CDR2 reads ANQGSEA. The CDR3 reads CSVVAGAPNTGELFF. The CDR3 nucleotides read TGCAGCGTCGTTGCGGGGGCCCCGAACACCGGGGAGCTGTTTTTT.

The rearrangement joins TRBV5-4 to TRBJ1-3, with a weak D call TRBD1 (5 bases). Between the trimmed V and J ends, which lost 0 bases and 2 bases, there was a span of 12 bases. The CDR3 is made up of 16 amino acids. Looked up from germline, CDR1 is SGHNT and CDR2 is YYREEE (reference sequence). The CDR3 DNA reads TGTGCCAGCAGCTTGGGAGGAGACAGAGCTGGAAACACCATATATTTT. It translates to CASSLGGDRAGNTIYF.

This clone was detected only once. The gene calls are TRBV9 and TRBJ1-2; possible D gene TRBD1, 5 bases. This CDR3 region has 14 residues. The germline CDR1 and CDR2 sequences are SGDLS and YYNGEE. The V end was cut by 0 bases, the J end by 2 bases, with 8 bases between. CDR3 DNA: TGTGCCAGCAGCGTAGCGGGGGGGAACTATGGCTACACCTTC. Its protein product is CASSVAGGNYGYTF.

This chain joins TRBV5-1 and TRBJ2-7; D remains ambiguous. CDR1 and CDR2 from the germline V gene are SGHRS and YFSETQ. CDR3 length equals 12 residues. V was trimmed by 3 bases and J by 7 bases, leaving 11 bases between them. The CDR3 DNA is TGCGCCAGCAGCTACTACGGCCGGGAGCAGTACTTC. Amino acid sequence: CASSYYGREQYF.

The V call is TRBV13, the J call TRBJ2-1, with 10 nucleotides matching TRBD2. Germline lookup yields CDR1 PRHDT and CDR2 FYEKMQ (reference sequence). V was pared by 0 bases and J by 9 bases, with 5 bases of the junction left unmatched. The CDR3 length is 15 residues. CDR3 protein: CASSLGLAGLVEQFF. As DNA, the CDR3 is TGTGCCAGCAGCTTAGGACTAGCGGGATTGGTTGAGCAGTTCTTC.

This clone was seen only a few times. The J gene is TRBJ2-5, the V gene TRBV11-2; 9 bases agree with TRBD2. The CDR3 runs 15 residues. Germline trimming cut 5 bases from V and 2 bases from J; bases unmatched to any gene: 6. Looked up from germline, CDR1 is SGHAT and CDR2 is FQNNGV. The CDR3 DNA reads as TGTGCCAGCAGCCCGGGTGGACTAGCGCAAGAGACCCAGTACTTC. This gives the protein CASSPGGLAQETQYF.

This chain joins TRBV7-8 and TRBJ1-1; tentative D call: TRBD1 (6 bases). V shed 5 bases and J shed 7 bases, with 14 bases lying between them. The CDR3 runs 13 residues. Germline-derived CDR1 and CDR2 are SGHVS and FQNEAQ. The CDR3 region is CASSPQGIGEAFF. The CDR3 DNA sequence: TGTGCCAGCAGCCCACAGGGTATAGGTGAAGCTTTCTTT.

The chain uses TRBV5-6 and TRBJ1-5; 9 bases align to TRBD1. Germline V gives CDR1 SGHDT, CDR2 YYEEEE. The CDR3 loop spans 13 amino acids. Trimming cost V 2 bases and J 7 bases; bases outside gene matches: 1. CDR3: CASSLQGAQPQHF. CDR3 nucleotide sequence: TGTGCCAGCAGCTTACAGGGGGCGCAGCCCCAGCATTTT.

The chain combines TRBV29-1 with TRBJ2-7, with TRBD1 as a possible D gene (5 bases). The V end lost 6 bases, the J end lost 2 bases, and 17 bases lay between the germline ends. This CDR3 is 14 amino acids long. CDR1 and CDR2 from the germline V gene are SQVTM and ANQGSEA. In DNA form, the CDR3 reads TGCAGCGTCCTAGGGGCCCCAGCCACCTACGAGCAGTACTTC. Its protein is CSVLGAPATYEQYF.

The J gene is TRBJ2-7, the V gene TRBV7-2, with 9 bases that match TRBD1. CDR1 is SGHTA, CDR2 FQGNSA, per germline. V trimming: 3 bases; J trimming: 6 bases; junction bases outside the gene matches: 12. The CDR3 is 16 residues long. The CDR3 here is CASSLSFGTGRLEQYF. CDR3 nucleotide sequence: TGTGCCAGCAGCTTGAGTTTCGGGACAGGGAGGCTCGAGCAGTACTTC.

V is TRBV29-1 and J is TRBJ2-7; possible D gene TRBD1, 7 bases. V lost 2 bases and J 5 bases, leaving 13 bases between the germline ends. From germline, CDR1 is SQVTM and CDR2 ANQGSEA. This CDR3 region has 13 residues. CDR3 loop: CSVEKQGGDEQYF. In DNA, the CDR3 is TGCAGCGTTGAAAAGCAGGGGGGTGACGAGCAGTACTTC.

The CDR3: CASSLPVRSGGTVSYEQYF. CDR3 bases: TGTGCCAGCAGCTTACCGGTGCGTAGCGGCGGAACCGTTTCCTACGAGCAGTACTTC. V is TRBV11-2 and J is TRBJ2-7; D possibly corresponds to TRBD2 (6 bases). Trimming left V 2 bases short and J 1 base short, with 24 bases between. CDR1 is SGHAT, CDR2 FQNNGV, per germline. The CDR3 runs 19 residues.

The J gene is TRBJ2-5, the V gene TRBV7-9; D gene uncertain. Trimming shortened V by 6 bases and J by 4 bases, and 9 bases separated the two germline ends. The CDR3 is 12 residues long. The germline V gene has CDR1 SEHNR and CDR2 FQNEAQ (reference sequence). DNA for the CDR3: TGTGCCAGCAGATACCGAGGAGAGACCCAGTACTTC. Residues: CASRYRGETQYF.